This paragraph reports one T cell receptor (beta chain). This clone appeared a single time. The target of this receptor is not known. No qualities accompany the bases; no much larger clone lies one base away. CDR1 and CDR2 are read off the germline V gene (reference sequence) as SGHNT and YYREEE. The CDR3 goes from the cysteine to the phenylalanine over 16 residues. Just the 48-base CDR3 DNA is kept, in frame starting at base 1. From V the trimming removes 2 bases and from J it removes 5 bases, while the gene matches leave 9 bases of the junction unaccounted for. The sample is drawn from a study of blood T cell repertoires in COVID-19 (dated by TCRdb to about 2020). Study-wide context: Samples from collaborators originated in the United States, Italy and Spain and spanned both the acute and convalescent phases of COVID-19. Deeply sampled blood TCRbeta repertoires from subjects exposed to, actively infected with, or recovered from COVID-19 were included in the dataset. HLA class I and class II types, where available, came from metadata supplied by the sample provider rather than from assay-based typing. Sample metadata almost always included a de-identified subject ID, COVID-19 status, age in years and sex. The repertoires were released in a freely available public database meant as a resource for research on the immune response to SARS-CoV-2. The prospective study material was composed of cDNA or gDNA derived from T cells, B-cell-depleted T cells, or PBMCs. Samples came from the ongoing ImmuneRACE study (first 160 participants) plus 1,254 subjects from 6 global collaborators.

General findings and caveats noted by the study authors: Clinical and demographic metadata were provided uncurated, with the amount varying by source and participant.

Each collaborating institution followed its own protocols to collect whole blood in K2EDTA tubes. For TCRbeta analysis, collaborators shipped samples as frozen whole blood, isolated PBMCs, or DNA extracted from either of those sample types. TCRbeta CDR3 regions were amplified from genomic DNA by means of the immunoSEQ Assay, a bias-controlled multiplex PCR. Per the source publication's procedure: Within the assay, amplification of reference gene primers was used to estimate how many nucleated cells each sample contained. To quantify the absolute abundance of each unique TCRbeta CDR3 rearrangement, sequence reads were collapsed and filtered. For each sample, productive Simpson clonality was calculated by taking the square root of Simpson's diversity index across productive rearrangements. In TCRdb, the immuneACCESS table is reduced to in-frame sequences with V and J assigned. These tables do not hold every clone; where another copy was compared, an unresolved V gene accounts for under half, and the others remain unexplained. V, J and clone size are taken as reported in that table, and D and trimming were inferred from the DNA itself. The sample table records 45,000 to 65,000 clones; around nine tenths of these occur just once. The top ten constitute about 4.2% of the sample.

The chain was built from TRBV5-4 and TRBJ2-2; 7 bases in the junction line up with TRBD1. This clonotype was sampled from a man aged 50-59 years with acute or convalescent COVID-19. Sequencing was performed on peripheral blood. This receptor carries the CDR3 CASSLQGRSWTGELFF. The nucleotide sequence is given as TGTGCCAGCAGCTTACAGGGGCGAAGTTGGACCGGGGAGCTGTTTTTT.